One sample yielded the 25 T cell receptor beta chains listed below, sequenced in a study of cytomegalovirus exposure and HLA in healthy donors (dated 2017 in TCRdb). Receptor libraries were prepared by the immunoSEQ multiplex PCR assay. The immuneACCESS repertoire file appears here via TCRdb, limited to in-frame rearrangements. These files lack a portion of the clones; in checked studies, under half of the deficit traces to unresolved V genes, and the cause of the others is not known. The sample yields tens of thousands of clones; 95% to 96% were counted once. In total, the top ten clones hold about 4.5% of the sample. The sample taken for sequencing was PBMCs. These receptors all stem from a woman younger than 30 in good health and CMV-seropositive.

The chain uses TRBV28 and TRBJ2-7; 10 bases align to TRBD2. This CDR3 has 15 residues. Germline values: CDR1 MDHEN, CDR2 SYDVKM. Trimming cost V 2 bases and J 4 bases; bases outside gene matches: 5. This CDR3 reads CASSLGASGSYEQYF. For the CDR3, the DNA is TGTGCCAGCAGTTTAGGGGCTAGCGGGAGTTACGAGCAGTACTTC.

This chain joins TRBV19 and TRBJ1-4; D not certain. The length of the CDR3 is 13 residues. Trimming took off 8 bases at V and 6 bases at J, with 13 bases between the two ends. Germline V CDR1 and CDR2: LNHDA, SQIVND (reference sequence). The chain's CDR3 is CASSWELYEKLFF. The CDR3 region has the DNA TGTGCCAGTTCCTGGGAGCTTTATGAAAAACTGTTTTTT.

This clone was found once. V usage is TRBV27 and J usage is TRBJ2-1, with 11 bases that match TRBD2. The CDR3 totals 15 residues. Germline V lookup: CDR1 MNHEY, CDR2 SMNVEV (reference sequence). J gave up 4 bases and V 4 bases, and 3 bases lay outside the gene matches. CDR3 nucleotides: TGTGCCAGCAGTTCCGGGACTAGCGGATACAATGAGCAGTTCTTC. Translating it yields CASSSGTSGYNEQFF.

The chain links TRBV28 to TRBJ1-5; 10 nucleotides line up with TRBD1. The CDR3 loop spans 15 amino acids. Germline values: CDR1 MDHEN, CDR2 SYDVKM. V was pared by 2 bases and J by 6 bases, with 4 bases of the junction left unmatched. Here the CDR3 DNA reads TGTGCCAGCAGTTTAGTAGGGACAGGGGTTCAGCCCCAGCATTTT. This codes for CASSLVGTGVQPQHF. Using reference TRBV28 and TRBJ1-5 for the parts outside the CDR3, the full variable domain is DVKVTQSSRYLVKRTGEKVFLECVQDMDHENMFWYRQDPGLGLRLIYFSYDVKMKEKGDIPEGYSVSREKKERFSLILESASTNQTSMYLCASSLVGTGVQPQHFGDGTRLSIL.

This clone was counted a single time. V usage is TRBV4-1 and J usage is TRBJ2-4, with a possible D match to TRBD2 (6 bases). Trimming took 0 bases from V and 0 from J, leaving 12 bases between them. Germline values: CDR1 MGHRA, CDR2 YSYEKL. The CDR3 is 17 residues long. CDR3 sequence reads: CASSQERGDKAKNIQYF. CDR3 coding DNA: TGCGCCAGCAGCCAAGAGCGGGGAGACAAAGCCAAAAACATTCAGTACTTC.

V is TRBV28 and J is TRBJ2-2, with 7 bases aligning to TRBD1. The CDR3 totals 15 residues. Germline CDR1 MDHEN, CDR2 SYDVKM. V was pared by 7 bases and J by 7 bases, with 12 bases of the junction left unmatched. The CDR3, as DNA: TGTGCCAGCATCTCGACAGGGCCGTTTATCGGGGAGCTGTTTTTT. This encodes CASISTGPFIGELFF.

The chain couples TRBV18 to TRBJ2-4, with 7 nucleotides matching TRBD2. Trimming took 3 bases from V and 9 from J; bases not matched to a gene: 5. The CDR3 is made up of 13 amino acids. Germline assignment: CDR1 KGHSH and CDR2 LQKENI. CDR3 sequence reads: CASSPTREGIQYF. In DNA form, the CDR3 reads TGTGCCAGCTCACCCACCAGGGAGGGCATTCAGTACTTC.

V usage is TRBV30 and J usage is TRBJ2-1; 8 bases match TRBD2. CDR1 is GTSNPN, CDR2 SVGIG, per germline (reference sequence). The CDR3 spans 14 residues. The trim removed 8 bases at V and 2 bases at J, leaving 8 bases unmatched. The CDR3 reads CALSSGSPYNEQFF. In DNA, the CDR3 is TGTGCCCTGAGCAGCGGGAGTCCCTACAATGAGCAGTTCTTC.

J is TRBJ1-5 and V is TRBV27; 10 nucleotides line up with TRBD1. Trimming took 6 bases from V and 5 from J; bases not matched to a gene: 4. The CDR3 extends over 14 amino acids. Per germline, CDR1 MNHEY and CDR2 SMNVEV (reference sequence). DNA for the CDR3: TGTGCCAGCAGGACAGGGGGCGCGGATCAGCCCCAGCATTTT. Its translation is CASRTGGADQPQHF.

The V gene is TRBV27, the J gene TRBJ2-1; D uncertain. The CDR3 loop spans 15 amino acids. V lost 5 bases, J lost 2 bases, and 13 bases lay in between. Germline V CDR1 and CDR2: MNHEY, SMNVEV (reference sequence). CDR3 sequence: CASSPRESTYNEQFF. CDR3 DNA sequence: TGTGCCAGCAGTCCCCGAGAATCAACCTACAATGAGCAGTTCTTC.

This clone has just one count. The J gene is TRBJ2-3, the V gene TRBV12-5; TRBD1 might be the D (5 bases). Deletions cut 5 bases from V and 4 bases from J, with 16 bases between. Germline V gives CDR1 LGHNT, CDR2 FRNRAP. The CDR3 totals 15 residues. CDR3 amino acids: CASGPAKGLSDTQYF. CDR3 coding DNA: TGTGCTAGTGGTCCCGCTAAGGGGTTGTCAGATACGCAGTATTTT.

The chain employs TRBV28 and TRBJ2-7; 8 positions agree with TRBD1. V dropped 6 bases and J dropped 6; count of bases not matched to a gene: 7. The CDR3 contains 13 residues. Per the germline V gene, CDR1 is MDHEN and CDR2 is SYDVKM. The CDR3 loop reads CASSPGQGREQYF. The CDR3 nucleotides are TGTGCCAGCAGCCCAGGACAGGGTCGCGAGCAGTACTTC.

This chain uses TRBV4-1 with TRBJ2-1; 7 bases are shared with TRBD2. V shed 2 bases and J 4 bases; nucleotides not matched to a gene: 5. The germline V gene encodes CDR1 MGHRA and CDR2 YSYEKL. CDR3 size: 15 residues. DNA for the CDR3: TGCGCCAGCAGCCAACTGGGGGGGACTTACAATGAGCAGTTCTTC. Amino acids: CASSQLGGTYNEQFF.

In nucleotides, the CDR3 is TGTGCCAGCAGTTTAACCGGGACAGGGCATCAGCCCCAGCATTTT. Translated, it gives CASSLTGTGHQPQHF. This sequence joins TRBV27 and TRBJ1-5; TRBD1 matches at 9 bases. V lost 2 bases and J lost 5; bases outside the gene matches: 4. The germline CDR1 and CDR2 sequences are MNHEY and SMNVEV (reference sequence). The CDR3 consists of 15 residues.

This chain joins TRBV18 and TRBJ1-5; D is perhaps TRBD1 (5 bases). CDR3 length equals 14 residues. Germline V gives CDR1 KGHSH, CDR2 LQKENI. Trimming pared 5 bases from V and 5 bases from J, leaving 13 bases between. CDR3 bases: TGTGCCAGCTCATATAAGGGGAGGGATCAGCCCCAGCATTTT. It is translated as CASSYKGRDQPQHF.

The V call is TRBV7-2, the J call TRBJ1-2, with D tentatively TRBD1 (6 bases). V was pared by 4 bases and J by 4 bases, with 13 bases between. The CDR3 sequence is 14 residues long. The germline V gene encodes CDR1 SGHTA and CDR2 FQGNSA. CDR3 region: CASSSNRVSYGYTF. CDR3 nucleotides: TGTGCCAGCAGCTCGAACAGGGTTTCCTATGGCTACACCTTC.

The chain's CDR3 is CASGRDRGSEKLFF. For the CDR3, the DNA is TGTGCTAGTGGTAGGGACAGGGGAAGTGAAAAACTGTTTTTT. The rearrangement uses TRBV12-5 and TRBJ1-4; 10 bases are shared with TRBD1. CDR1 is LGHNT, CDR2 FRNRAP, per germline. The CDR3 has 14 residues. V shed 5 bases and J 7 bases; nucleotides not matched to a gene: 4.

J is TRBJ2-5 and V is TRBV29-1; 9 bases align to TRBD1. The V gene end was trimmed by 2 bases and the J gene end by 7 bases; junction bases not matched to a gene: 14. The CDR3 is 16 amino acids. CDR1 SQVTM and CDR2 ANQGSEA come from the germline V gene. The CDR3 sequence is CSVEKGTGSVGGTQYF. As DNA, the CDR3 is TGCAGCGTTGAAAAGGGGACAGGGTCAGTGGGGGGGACCCAGTACTTC. Supplemented by reference TRBV29-1 and TRBJ2-5, the full variable domain reads SAVISQKPSRDICQRGTSLTIQCQVDSQVTMMFWYRQQPGQSLTLIATANQGSEATYESGFVIDKFPISRPNLTFSTLTVSNMSPEDSSIYLCSVEKGTGSVGGTQYFGPGTRLLVL.

The chain joins TRBV29-1 to TRBJ2-7; the match to TRBD1 covers 9 bases. The CDR3 is 13 residues long. V dropped 7 bases and J dropped 4; count of bases not matched to a gene: 8. Germline lookup yields CDR1 SQVTM and CDR2 ANQGSEA. The CDR3 nucleotides are TGCAGCGGCCTATCCGGGACAGGGTACGAGCAGTACTTC. Residues: CSGLSGTGYEQYF.

This chain links TRBV11-3 with TRBJ1-1, with unresolved D. The germline gives CDR1 SGHNT, CDR2 YENEEA. V lost 0 bases to trimming and J lost 0 bases, with 14 bases between them. The CDR3 is 17 amino acids. In DNA, the CDR3 is TGTGCCAGCAGCTTAGATGTCAACGGGATGATGAACACTGAAGCTTTCTTT. It specifies CASSLDVNGMMNTEAFF.

The chain uses TRBV19 and TRBJ1-5; 8 bases fit TRBD1. Looked up from germline, CDR1 is LNHDA and CDR2 is SQIVND (reference sequence). The CDR3 totals 14 residues. V lost 5 bases, J lost 1 base, and 1 base stayed unmatched. The CDR3, as DNA: TGTGCCAGTAGTCAGGGGGCGAGCAATCAGCCCCAGCATTTT. Residues: CASSQGASNQPQHF.

This chain uses TRBV15 with TRBJ1-1; tentatively, D is TRBD1 (6 bases). The CDR3 contains 14 residues. Germline assignment: CDR1 LNHNV and CDR2 YYDKDF (reference sequence). Between the trimmed V and J ends, which lost 0 bases and 12 bases, there was a span of 17 bases. The CDR3 DNA sequence: TGTGCCACCAGCAGAGATGGGATTGAGGGGGAACCTTTCTTT. Amino acids: CATSRDGIEGEPFF.

The V call is TRBV7-2, the J call TRBJ2-7; 7 positions agree with TRBD2. The CDR3 totals 16 residues. Germline CDR1 and CDR2: SGHTA and FQGNSA. V lost 5 bases and J lost 0; bases outside the gene matches: 10. This chain's CDR3 is CASSPGVASGSYEQYF. The CDR3 region has the DNA TGTGCCAGCAGCCCGGGGGTGGCTAGCGGCTCCTACGAGCAGTACTTC.

This sequence joins TRBV6-4 and TRBJ2-2; 7 bases are shared with TRBD1. The germline CDR1 and CDR2 sequences are MRHNA and SNTAGT. J gave up 2 bases and V 3 bases, and 3 bases lay outside the gene matches. The CDR3 is 15 residues long. The CDR3, as DNA: TGTGCCAGCAGTGAAGGACAGGCCAACACCGGGGAGCTGTTTTTT. The encoded protein is CASSEGQANTGELFF.

The rearrangement uses TRBV28 and TRBJ1-5; D call uncertain. Germline CDR1 MDHEN, CDR2 SYDVKM. The CDR3 extends over 14 amino acids. Trimming took off 5 bases at V and 1 base at J, with 9 bases between the two ends. CDR3: CASSTGGSNQPQHF. CDR3 coding DNA: TGTGCCAGCAGTACCGGCGGCAGCAATCAGCCCCAGCATTTT.